This T cell receptor (beta chain) was sequenced during a study of cytomegalovirus exposure and HLA in healthy donors. General study points: Prior analysis indicated that the majority of TCR beta V segments exhibited productivity approximately 87% or approximately 30% of the time. A later analysis showed TCR association rates differing by HLA locus, peaking at DRB1 and lowest at HLA-C.

This clone has a single count. Antigen specificity is unknown. PCR primers comprised 60 Vbeta and 13 Jbeta primers. Assay: immunoSEQ multiplex PCR; the TCRdb copy retains only in-frame clones and omits some. The sample yields roughly 81,000 clones, around four fifths seen once. The germline gives CDR1 SEHNR, CDR2 FQNEAQ (reference sequence). J was trimmed by 3 bases and V by 5 bases; bases with no gene match: 8. The CDR3 runs 15 residues. Sequenced input: PBMCs. The TCR was taken from a boy under 18 in good health and CMV-seronegative. The V call is TRBV7-9, the J call TRBJ2-7; TRBD1 aligns across 9 bases. CDR3 region: CASSQRDRDIYEQYF. For the CDR3, the DNA is TGTGCCAGCAGCCAGCGGGACAGGGACATCTACGAGCAGTACTTC.